The entry below gives a single TCR beta chain sequence along with its context. What antigen it recognizes has not been identified. No base-level quality is on record; no much larger clone is a single base apart. The CDR3 starts with the cysteine, ends with the phenylalanine, and has 14 residues. Only the CDR3 part of the read is kept: 42 bases, read in frame from the first base. V and J are truncated by 4 bases and 7 bases respectively, leaving an intervening sequence of 18 bases. The germline V gene gives CDR1 as SGDLS and CDR2 as YYNGEE. TCRbeta CDR3 regions were amplified from genomic DNA by means of the immunoSEQ Assay, a bias-controlled multiplex PCR. In the original analysis: The number of nucleated cells in each sample was estimated by amplification of reference gene primers within the assay. To quantify the absolute abundance of each unique TCRbeta CDR3 rearrangement, sequence reads were collapsed and filtered. For each sample, productive Simpson clonality was calculated as the square root of Simpson's diversity index over productive rearrangements. TCRdb provides this immuneACCESS table in a form limited to in-frame rearrangements. Some clones are lacking; in checked studies, under half of them reflect an unresolved V gene, and why the rest are absent is not known. D and trimming were read from the DNA, whereas the V and J calls and clone size are those reported in that table. Present in this sample are 130,000 to 150,000 clones, about 84% of which were seen just once. Approximately 6.6% of the sample belongs to the ten largest clones.

Whole blood was collected in K2EDTA tubes by collaborating institutions according to the institutions' own protocols. Collaborator samples were shipped for TCRbeta analysis as frozen whole blood, isolated PBMCs, or DNA extracted from either sample type. The sample is drawn from a study of blood T cell repertoires in COVID-19 (dated by TCRdb to 2019 to 2021). As for the study more broadly: Samples covering the acute and convalescent phases of COVID-19 were provided by collaborators in the United States, Italy and Spain. The samples were drawn from the first 160 participants of the ongoing ImmuneRACE study and from 950 to 1,500 subjects provided by 6 global collaborators. The dataset comprised deeply sampled blood TCRbeta repertoires from subjects exposed to, actively infected with, or recovered from COVID-19. Nearly every sample came with metadata listing a de-identified subject ID, COVID-19 status, age in years and sex. The repertoires were released in a freely available public database meant as a resource for research on the immune response to SARS-CoV-2. Where available, HLA class I and class II types were taken from metadata supplied by the sample provider and were not determined by assay-based typing. The material from the prospective study consisted of cDNA or gDNA derived from T cells, B-cell-depleted T cells, or PBMCs.

General findings and caveats noted by the study authors: The quantity of clinical and demographic metadata differed by source and by participant and was supplied without curation.

The TCR comes from a human donor in a cohort sampled during active COVID-19. Material for sequencing was peripheral blood. The chain links TRBV9 with TRBJ2-7, and TRBD2 may be the D gene, going by 6 matching bases. The CDR3 reads CASSPRGTSGEQYF. The base sequence is TGTGCCAGCAGCCCCCGAGGGACTTCGGGGGAGCAGTACTTC.